The TCR beta chain under discussion was sequenced for a study of blood T cell repertoires in COVID-19. Turning to the study itself: COVID-19 samples from acute and convalescent phases originated in the United States, Italy and Spain. PBMCs, B-cell-depleted T cells, or T cells were the source of the cDNA or gDNA that made up the material.

Germline-derived CDR1 and CDR2 are SEHNR and FQNEAQ (reference sequence). The CDR3 consists of 19 residues. Trimming at V came to 2 bases and at J to 1 base, leaving 16 bases not matched to a gene. This clone was found once. In the original workflow: Amplification of reference gene primers was used by the study to estimate nucleated cell counts. The method was immunoSEQ multiplex PCR; TCRdb's version includes in-frame clones alone and lacks a portion of them. D and trimming come from the DNA, and the V and J calls and clone size come from that table. Of 120,000 or so clones listed, 88% were seen once; the top ten hold approximately 0.81%.

Sequences were obtained from peripheral blood. The sequence came from a woman in her fifties or sixties with active or convalescent COVID-19. The chain links TRBV7-9 to TRBJ1-1, with 7 positions matching TRBD1. In DNA form, the CDR3 reads TGTGCCAGCAGCTTATTTGGGACAGAGTCTATGATGTGGAACACTGAAGCTTTCTTT. Translated, it gives CASSLFGTESMMWNTEAFF.